What follows are 26 T cell receptor beta chains derived from one specimen sequenced in a study of OX40 agonist ivuxolimab in advanced cancers. TCRdb's copy holds only in-frame clones and misses some; the assay was immunoSEQ multiplex PCR. Of over 85,000 clones in the sample, roughly 88% were seen once. The specimen was CD4+ or CD8+ T cells sorted from blood, collected in a trial of the OX40 agonist ivuxolimab. The receptor source for this set is an adult with an advanced solid tumor such as melanoma, head and neck, liver or kidney cancer.

This clone appeared a few times. The chain links TRBV6-6 to TRBJ1-2; 8 nucleotides agree with TRBD1. The CDR3 has 14 residues. The J segment lost 7 bases and the V segment lost 6 bases, leaving 10 bases of the junction unmatched. Germline CDR1 and CDR2: MNHNY and SVGAGI (reference sequence). The CDR3 nucleotides are TGTGCCAGCAGGCGAGGACAGGGTACCCTTGGCTACACCTTC. It encodes CASRRGQGTLGYTF.

The gene calls are TRBV7-9 and TRBJ2-1; the D call may be TRBD1 or TRBD2 (5 bases each). The length of the CDR3 is 15 residues. Between the trimmed V and J ends, which lost 7 bases and 2 bases, there was a span of 15 bases. In germline, CDR1 is SEHNR, CDR2 FQNEAQ (reference sequence). CDR3 in DNA: TGTGCCAGCATCCTATGGGGGAGCCCCTACAATGAGCAGTTCTTC. This gives the protein CASILWGSPYNEQFF. The entire variable domain, with the rest obtained from reference TRBV7-9 and TRBJ2-1, is as follows: DTGVSQNPRHKITKRGQNVTFRCDPISEHNRLYWYRQTLGQGPEFLTYFQNEAQLEKSRLLSDRFSAERPKGSFSTLEIQRTEQGDSAMYLCASILWGSPYNEQFFGPGTRLTVL.

The chain carries TRBV10-2 and TRBJ1-1; D gene uncertain. Germline V gene lookup returns CDR1 WSHSY and CDR2 SAAADI. V lost 3 bases to trimming and J lost 4 bases, with 6 bases between them. This CDR3 contains 12 residues. The CDR3 reads CASSELVTEAFF. Here the CDR3 DNA reads TGCGCCAGCAGTGAATTAGTCACTGAAGCTTTCTTT.

This chain connects TRBV19 to TRBJ2-7; 11 bases match TRBD1. After removal of 5 bases from V and 3 bases from J, the junction contained 9 bases not matched to a gene. The germline CDR1 and CDR2 sequences are LNHDA and SQIVND (reference sequence). The length of the CDR3 is 16 residues. CDR3 amino acids: CASSEGGQGADYEQYF. The CDR3 DNA reads TGTGCCAGTAGTGAGGGAGGACAGGGGGCTGACTACGAGCAGTACTTC.

The DNA of the CDR3 is TGTGCCAGCAGCTTTAACGCTGGGGGGGGAATTGACTACACCTTC. As protein: CASSFNAGGGIDYTF. J is TRBJ1-2 and V is TRBV11-2; perhaps TRBD1 as D (5 bases). The V and J ends lost 3 bases and 10 bases respectively, with 21 bases between them. Germline assignment: CDR1 SGHAT and CDR2 FQNNGV. There are 15 residues in the CDR3. The whole variable domain, remainder taken from reference TRBV11-2 and TRBJ1-2, is EAGVAQSPRYKIIEKRQSVAFWCNPISGHATLYWYQQILGQGPKLLIQFQNNGVVDDSQLPKDRFSAERLKGVDSTLKIQPAKLEDSAVYLCASSFNAGGGIDYTFGSGTRLTVV.

This chain joins TRBV27 and TRBJ1-2; D uncertain. The CDR3 is made up of 16 amino acids. Per germline, CDR1 MNHEY and CDR2 SMNVEV (reference sequence). V shed 5 bases and J shed 4 bases, with 20 bases lying between them. CDR3 sequence (DNA): TGTGCCAGCAGTGCCCCCGGGGTAGGAACTATCTATGGCTACACCTTC. Its translation: CASSAPGVGTIYGYTF.

The chain recombines TRBV11-2 with TRBJ2-5; 9 nucleotides line up with TRBD1. The ends lost 6 bases at V and 5 bases at J; junction bases unmatched: 7. The CDR3 has 14 amino acids. Germline lookup yields CDR1 SGHAT and CDR2 FQNNGV. This chain's CDR3 is CASSYTGQGETQYF. CDR3 bases: TGTGCCAGCAGTTATACCGGACAGGGGGAGACCCAGTACTTC.

The chain joins TRBV27 to TRBJ2-7; D is possibly TRBD1 or TRBD2 (5 bases each). Trimming pared 5 bases from V and 6 bases from J, leaving 17 bases between. This CDR3 contains 14 residues. CDR1 and CDR2 from the germline V gene are MNHEY and SMNVEV (reference sequence). The CDR3 DNA sequence: TGTGCCAGCAGTGGGACGGGCTCTAAATTCGAGCAGTACTTC. This translates into CASSGTGSKFEQYF.

The V gene is TRBV7-2, the J gene TRBJ1-1; D is possibly TRBD1 (5 bases). CDR1 and CDR2 (germline): SGHTA, FQGNSA. This CDR3 spans 14 amino acids. V was trimmed by 8 bases and J by 5 bases, leaving 18 bases between them. Here the CDR3 reads CASDRAGVRTEAFF. The CDR3 nucleotides are TGTGCCAGCGATAGGGCGGGGGTGAGGACTGAAGCTTTCTTT.

This clone has only one observation. The CDR3 coding sequence is TGTGCCAGCAGCCTGGGACGGAGCACAGATACGCAGTATTTT. Translating gives CASSLGRSTDTQYF. This chain connects TRBV5-4 to TRBJ2-3, with D perhaps being TRBD1 or TRBD2 (5 bases each). Trimming pared 4 bases from V and 0 bases from J, leaving 9 bases between. Germline V gene lookup returns CDR1 SGHNT and CDR2 YYREEE (reference sequence). There are 14 residues in the CDR3.

This chain connects TRBV11-1 to TRBJ1-5; no reliable D call. CDR3 length: 14 residues. Germline V lookup: CDR1 SGHAT, CDR2 FQDESV (reference sequence). Trimming cost V 1 base and J 1 base, with 5 bases left between them. In nucleotides, the CDR3 is TGTGCCAGCAGCTTAGGCCGGAGCAATCAGCCCCAGCATTTT. This codes for CASSLGRSNQPQHF.

V gene TRBV30 combines with J gene TRBJ2-1, with D unclear. Germline V gives CDR1 GTSNPN, CDR2 SVGIG (reference sequence). Trimming cost V 5 bases and J 5 bases, with 16 bases left between them. This CDR3 has 14 residues. The CDR3 loop reads CAWAGSLYDNEQFF. The CDR3 DNA follows: TGTGCCTGGGCAGGCAGCCTGTACGACAATGAGCAGTTCTTC.

This chain connects TRBV5-1 to TRBJ1-2; TRBD1 matches 10 bases. Germline CDR1 SGHRS, CDR2 YFSETQ. The length of the CDR3 is 16 residues. V shed 4 bases and J 3 bases; nucleotides not matched to a gene: 9. CDR3 coding DNA: TGCGCCAGCAGCGCGTCCCCGGACAGGGGGGACTATGGCTACACCTTC. Amino acids: CASSASPDRGDYGYTF.

This clone was seen a few times. Other nucleotide sequences from this sample produce the same CDR3. The genes are TRBV9 and TRBJ2-7, with 8 bases matching TRBD1. CDR1 and CDR2 from the germline V gene are SGDLS and YYNGEE. Losses at the gene ends were 0 bases for V and 3 bases for J; bases not matched to a gene: 5. The CDR3 has 15 residues. The DNA for the CDR3 is TGTGCCAGCAGCGTAGGACCGGACAGGGACTACGAGCAGTACTTC. It codes for CASSVGPDRDYEQYF.

The table lists this clone with a count of one. The chain uses TRBV27 and TRBJ2-5; TRBD1 agrees at 9 bases. CDR1 MNHEY and CDR2 SMNVEV come from the germline V gene (reference sequence). The CDR3 consists of 16 residues. V gave up 5 bases and J gave up 1 base; unmatched junction bases: 8. In DNA, the CDR3 is TGTGCCAGCAGTCCCCATGGGGACAGGGCCCAAGAGACCCAGTACTTC. This codes for CASSPHGDRAQETQYF.

This chain links TRBV19 with TRBJ2-1; 8 nucleotides match TRBD2. Germline trimming cut 4 bases from V and 8 bases from J; bases unmatched to any gene: 7. The CDR3 loop spans 14 amino acids. Germline V gene lookup returns CDR1 LNHDA and CDR2 SQIVND (reference sequence). The CDR3, as DNA: TGTGCCAGTAGTACTCAGACTAGCGTTTATGAGCAGTTCTTC. Its protein product is CASSTQTSVYEQFF.

This clone was counted once. This sequence joins TRBV6-6 and TRBJ2-2; D uncertain. The CDR3 length is 14 residues. V lost 10 bases, J lost 0 bases, and 12 bases lay in between. CDR1 and CDR2 from the germline V gene are MNHNY and SVGAGI (reference sequence). CDR3 sequence: CATERGTNTGELFF. The CDR3, as DNA: TGTGCCACCGAGAGAGGTACGAACACCGGGGAGCTGTTTTTT.

V usage is TRBV2 and J usage is TRBJ1-1; TRBD1 is a possible D gene (6 bases). V shed 10 bases and J shed 4 bases, with 22 bases lying between them. In germline, CDR1 is SNHLY, CDR2 FYNNEI. The CDR3 totals 15 residues. CDR3 bases: TGTGCCACCCAATTTGGACAGAGGACTGCCACTGAAGCTTTCTTT. Translating it yields CATQFGQRTATEAFF.

The chain links TRBV5-4 to TRBJ1-5, with D possibly TRBD1 on 5 matching bases. This CDR3 spans 14 amino acids. CDR1 and CDR2 (germline): SGHNT, YYREEE (reference sequence). Trimming took 1 base from V and 9 from J, leaving 14 bases between them. Here the CDR3 reads CASSLQGGQGPQHF. CDR3 nucleotide sequence: TGTGCCAGCAGCTTGCAGGGTGGCCAGGGGCCCCAGCATTTT.

The chain joins TRBV15 to TRBJ2-2; D unresolved. The CDR3 is 16 residues long. Deletions cut 0 bases from V and 1 base from J, with 9 bases between. CDR1 LNHNV and CDR2 YYDKDF come from the germline V gene (reference sequence). In nucleotides, the CDR3 is TGTGCCACCAGCAGAGATCTCTCGCTGAACACCGGGGAGCTGTTTTTT. Translation: CATSRDLSLNTGELFF.

The V call is TRBV6-4, the J call TRBJ2-2; D uncertain. The CDR3 extends over 13 amino acids. CDR1 MRHNA and CDR2 SNTAGT come from the germline V gene. Trimming cost V 8 bases and J 0 bases, with 7 bases left between them. The CDR3 DNA is TGTGCCAGCCGAGCCCCGAACACCGGGGAGCTGTTTTTT. This sequence encodes CASRAPNTGELFF.

V is TRBV7-6 and J is TRBJ2-7; possibly TRBD2 for D (6 bases). With 5 bases removed from V and 7 bases from J, the gap between germline ends came to 12 bases. Germline V lookup: CDR1 SGHVS, CDR2 FNYEAQ. CDR3 size: 12 residues. The CDR3 DNA follows: TGTGCCAGCAGCCCGGGACTCCTTGAGCAGTACTTC. It translates to CASSPGLLEQYF. Variable domain in full (rest from reference TRBV7-6 and TRBJ2-7): GAGVSQSPRYKVTKRGQDVALRCDPISGHVSLYWYRQALGQGPEFLTYFNYEAQQDKSGLPNDRFSAERPEGSISTLTIQRTEQRDSAMYRCASSPGLLEQYFGPGTRLTVT.

V gene TRBV27 combines with J gene TRBJ1-1, with D perhaps matching TRBD1 (6 bases). The CDR3 contains 15 residues. Looked up from germline, CDR1 is MNHEY and CDR2 is SMNVEV (reference sequence). Trimming shortened V by 2 bases and J by 1 base, and 11 bases separated the two germline ends. The CDR3 is CASSLVSGANTEAFF. The CDR3 DNA follows: TGTGCCAGCAGTTTAGTATCGGGGGCGAACACTGAAGCTTTCTTT.

This chain joins TRBV4-3 and TRBJ2-3; no clear D gene. Germline V CDR1 and CDR2: LGHNA, YSLEER. This CDR3 has 14 amino acids. Trimming pared 4 bases from V and 2 bases from J, leaving 10 bases between. The CDR3 DNA reads as TGCGCCAGCAGCCTGCGCGAGCACACAGATACGCAGTATTTT. Residues: CASSLREHTDTQYF.

This clone was recorded once. The chain joins TRBV7-9 to TRBJ1-5; D call uncertain. Germline CDR1 SEHNR, CDR2 FQNEAQ (reference sequence). V was pared by 5 bases and J by 3 bases, with 17 bases between. This CDR3 has 16 residues. Here the CDR3 reads CASSPDHVGINQPQHF. The CDR3 DNA is TGTGCCAGCAGCCCAGATCATGTGGGAATCAATCAGCCCCAGCATTTT. Full variable domain (remainder filled in from reference TRBV7-9 and TRBJ1-5): DTGVSQNPRHKITKRGQNVTFRCDPISEHNRLYWYRQTLGQGPEFLTYFQNEAQLEKSRLLSDRFSAERPKGSFSTLEIQRTEQGDSAMYLCASSPDHVGINQPQHFGDGTRLSIL.

The V call is TRBV23-1, the J call TRBJ2-3; D remains unclear. TRBV23-1 is noted as an ORF with a role that remains uncertain. The CDR3 totals 17 residues. V was clipped by 0 bases and J by 2 bases, with 15 bases between them. The CDR3 DNA reads as TGCGCCAGCAGTCAATCAGCATTAGAGACTGCCACAGATACGCAGTATTTT. This gives the protein CASSQSALETATDTQYF.